The sequence of this TCR beta chain was determined in a study of blood T cells in healthy people across ages. Study-wide points: Age showed a roughly linear inverse relationship with TCR beta diversity per million T cells.

V lost 6 bases, J lost 12 bases, and 10 bases stayed unmatched. CDR3 length: 13 residues. On this clonotype itself: Its specificity is not known.

Alongside a J-beta primer mix, a sample-barcoded 5' primer served in a second PCR lasting roughly 6 to 12 cycles. TCRdb recomputed calls from the 5' RACE reads with MiXCR, one row per CDR3 protein. This sample has 1.5 million to 2 million distinct CDR3 sequences; approximately 40% occur once, and the top ten carry more than 20%. This chain uses TRBV12-3 or TRBV12-4 with TRBJ1-2, with TRBD1 matching over 10 bases. The clonotype was recovered from a human donor in good health. Sequencing was done on a sample of blood. CDR3 sequence reads: CASSSRDRGSNTF. In DNA, the CDR3 is TGTGCCAGCAGCTCGCGGGACAGGGGTAGCAACACCTTC.